This T cell receptor beta chain is from a study of shared clonotypes between healthy human individuals. Authors' analysis steps: There were no quality scores in the junction-only immunoSEQ sequences, so filtering differed. Only in-frame clones appear in the TCRdb table, and some are missing; sequencing was by immunoSEQ multiplex PCR. The V and J calls and the clone size are those of that table, but D and trimming were determined from the DNA. The top ten hold about 17% of the sample, which has some 320,000 clones, more than 75% seen once. Trimming pared 3 bases from V and 4 bases from J, leaving 14 bases between. CDR1 is SGHDT, CDR2 YYEEEE, per germline. There are 15 residues in the CDR3. Whole-study findings and limits: Collection of samples was limited to blood; tissue repertoires likely differ. It was anticipated that sequencing depth would influence how many clonotypes donors shared.

For this clone: What it binds is not known.

The V gene is TRBV5-6, the J gene TRBJ1-5, with a possible D match to TRBD1 (5 bases). This TCR was sampled from a man in his late teens or twenties in good health. The sequenced sample was memory CD8+ T cells sorted from blood. As to subset: CD45RO+ cells pooled with CCR7-negative TemRA cells. The DNA of the CDR3 is TGTGCCAGCAGCTGGATGGGGGGAGAAAATCAGCCCCAGCATTTT. This gives the protein CASSWMGGENQPQHF.